The rows below give T cell receptor beta chains drawn from one sample of a study of cytomegalovirus exposure and HLA in healthy donors. Measured with immunoSEQ multiplex PCR; TCRdb has only the in-frame clones, and not every one. The table shows about 200,000 clones, with about 74% occurring only once. The material sequenced was PBMCs. Receptor source: a man aged 40-49 years in good health and CMV-seronegative. Each CDR3 is given with its conserved first and last residue. A D gene is named only where the DNA matches it firmly.

D	V	J	CDR3
TRBD1	TRBV18	TRBJ2-3	CASSHPGTAPYF
-	TRBV4-2	TRBJ2-7	CASSPRTQGRFTYEQYF
TRBD2	TRBV11-1	TRBJ2-7	CASSLSRTSGYEQYF
-	TRBV7-9	TRBJ2-1	CASSLASNEQFF
-	TRBV5-1	TRBJ2-5	CASNLEGGREETQYF
-	TRBV14	TRBJ2-5	CASSLRGGSVRETQYF
TRBD2	TRBV27	TRBJ2-7	CASSVAGAYEQYF
TRBD2	TRBV7-9	TRBJ2-1	CASSFGLAGGLDEGEQFF
TRBD2	TRBV4-3	TRBJ2-1	CASSHKAGSYNEQFF
-	TRBV14	TRBJ1-2	CASSQGGGYGYTF
TRBD1	TRBV18	TRBJ2-1	CASSSGTGQFF
-	TRBV7-3	TRBJ2-5	CASSQNKGNQETQYF
TRBD1	TRBV18	TRBJ2-7	CASLQGAAAYEQYF
-	TRBV2	TRBJ1-6	CASSEAGIPPLHF
TRBD1	TRBV9	TRBJ1-6	CASSPGQGARVNSPLHF
TRBD1	TRBV5-1	TRBJ1-3	CASRSDRAGNTIYF
-	TRBV27	TRBJ1-3	CASSLTRGSGNTIYF
TRBD1	TRBV4-2	TRBJ2-1	CASRTGESSYNEQFF
-	TRBV4-1	TRBJ2-2	CASSPPQRTNTGELFF
TRBD2	TRBV29-1	TRBJ2-1	CSVGTPVGTSGAPIGNEQFF
-	TRBV7-8	TRBJ1-1	CASSLIEDTEAFF
-	TRBV28	TRBJ1-5	CASSPSGYNQPQHF
TRBD2	TRBV5-6	TRBJ2-7	CASSLGLPTSGISYEQYF
-	TRBV7-9	TRBJ2-7	CASSLLQGYEQYF
TRBD2	TRBV7-8	-	CASSLVGVAGVNEQYF
TRBD2	TRBV5-4	TRBJ2-2	CASSLRGGNTGELFF
TRBD1	TRBV5-1	TRBJ2-1	CASSFTDRGGLYNEQFF
TRBD2	TRBV19	TRBJ2-5	CASGSSGRPRETQYF
-	TRBV28	TRBJ2-7	CASSLSPMGARNEQYF
-	TRBV4-2	TRBJ2-5	CASSQDSGSRSYF
-	TRBV21-1	TRBJ1-1	CASSDRDCRLCGNTEAFF
-	TRBV28	TRBJ1-4	CASSSYGQRNNEKLFF
TRBD1	TRBV11-2	TRBJ1-1	CASSLLQGSQAFF
TRBD1	TRBV5-4	TRBJ1-6	CASSLGQGFGYNSPLHF
-	TRBV28	TRBJ2-3	CASSLRQSTDTQYF
-	TRBV13	TRBJ2-7	CASSRTLRTAVSYEQYF
-	TRBV12-5	TRBJ2-1	CASGVNTVSSYNEQFF
TRBD2	TRBV6-4	TRBJ2-3	CASSASGGADTQYF
-	TRBV7-8	TRBJ2-5	CASSSSGETQYF
-	TRBV7-2	TRBJ1-3	CASSLGPPGSGNTIYF
-	TRBV18	TRBJ1-1	CASSRSGVETPGVF
-	TRBV4-1	TRBJ1-2	CASSQEGRDYGYTF
-	TRBV7-9	TRBJ1-4	CASSTSRAGRSNEKLFF
TRBD1	TRBV7-9	TRBJ1-4	CASSRVTGTVEKLFF
-	TRBV4-2	TRBJ1-5	CASSLYRSNQPQHF
TRBD1	TRBV14	TRBJ1-4	CASSRGTVEKLFF
TRBD1	TRBV9	TRBJ1-1	CASSAQGVNTEAFF
TRBD1	TRBV19	-	CASSGGQFYEQYF
TRBD1	TRBV6-6	TRBJ1-5	CASSGQGESQPQHF